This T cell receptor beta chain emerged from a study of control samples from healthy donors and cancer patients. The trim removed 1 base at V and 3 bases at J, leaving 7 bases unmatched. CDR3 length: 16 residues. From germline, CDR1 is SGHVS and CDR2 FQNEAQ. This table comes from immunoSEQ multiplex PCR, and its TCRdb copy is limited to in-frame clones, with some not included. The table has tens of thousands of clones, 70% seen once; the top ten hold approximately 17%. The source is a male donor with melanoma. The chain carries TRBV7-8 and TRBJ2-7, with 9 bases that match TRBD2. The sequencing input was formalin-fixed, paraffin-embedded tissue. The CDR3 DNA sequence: TGTGCCAGCAGCTTAGGTTCGGTTAGCGGGAGCTACGAGCAGTACTTC. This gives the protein CASSLGSVSGSYEQYF.